This T cell receptor beta chain was identified in a study of T cells expressing NK-cell markers. CDR3 length: 16 residues. Germline loops: CDR1 DFQATT, CDR2 SNEGSKA (reference sequence). Reanalyzing the 5' RACE reads, TCRdb keeps one entry per CDR3 protein, without DNA. Listed are approximately 420,000 distinct CDR3 sequences; 9.5% to 12% falls within the top ten. Sample: blood T cells: a sorted CD56 or NKG2C T cell subset, CD4+ or CD8+ T cells, or bulk PBMC T cells (not recorded which). The V gene is TRBV20-1, the J gene TRBJ2-5; the TCRdb call, TRBD1, lacks DNA for checking. This receptor was obtained from a woman aged 50 to 65 in good health. This CDR3 reads CSASPRGLMGQETQYF.